The rows below give T cell receptor beta chains drawn from one sample of a study of radiotherapy plus CTLA-4 blockade in lung cancer. Here immunoSEQ multiplex PCR was the method, and the copy in TCRdb shows in-frame clones only, minus some. The top ten hold less than 4% of the sample, which has 86,000 or so clones, over 70% seen once. Sequencing was performed on peripheral blood, taken from a patient treated with radiotherapy plus ipilimumab. The receptors stem from a human donor with non-small cell lung cancer who had a partial response to radiotherapy plus ipilimumab. Some clones in this sample may be carry-over from other donors' samples. Each CDR3 is given with its conserved first and last residue. Each record gives: V gene, J gene, CDR3 protein.

>TRBV19|TRBJ1-5
CASTRGRSNQPQHF
>TRBV6-5|TRBJ1-2
CASSEGTGGDGYTF
>TRBV6-5|TRBJ2-2
CASSYRNGGLFF
>TRBV27|TRBJ1-5
CASSLTGGTVQPQHF
>TRBV11-3|TRBJ2-1
CASSPSGSGGEQFF
>TRBV19|TRBJ1-1
CASSSHRNTEAFF
>TRBV2|TRBJ1-5
CASSESVANQPQHF
>TRBV7-2|TRBJ2-7
CASSQGQFTVEQYF
>TRBV7-2|TRBJ2-5
CASSLETGEETQYF
>TRBV10-1|TRBJ2-1
CASSEGLRYNEQFF
>TRBV2|TRBJ2-7
CASSGAAYEQYF
>TRBV6-5|TRBJ2-7
CASGRGQGTDEQYF
>TRBV11-1|TRBJ1-2
CASSLGGDGYTF
>TRBV7-8|TRBJ1-2
CASSLAPDRVLGYTF
>TRBV11-3|TRBJ2-7
CASSLDHGDEQYF
>TRBV27|TRBJ1-2
CASSSAPGGQGYTF
>TRBV5-4|TRBJ1-6
CASSFDPGDNSPLHF
>TRBV29-1|TRBJ1-1
CSAQRDINTEAFF
>TRBV6-5|TRBJ1-3
CASSSGFGNTIYF
>TRBV7-2|TRBJ2-1
CASSLARNEQFF
>TRBV11-1|TRBJ2-5
CASSLGPERETQYF
>TRBV5-6|TRBJ2-4
CASGTGQTLAKNIQYF
>TRBV5-1|TRBJ2-1
CASSSLLGKTANEQFF
>TRBV7-9|TRBJ2-7
CASSLELGRPSYEQYF
>TRBV13|TRBJ1-2
CASSLPRGPGYGYTF
>TRBV11-2|TRBJ2-5
CASSQGTGFVETQYF
>TRBV11-2|TRBJ2-7
CASSLPRQATILNEQYF
>TRBV2|TRBJ1-5
CASSVDNHQPQHF
>TRBV5-1|TRBJ2-7
CASSPQPGRYEQYF
>TRBV19|TRBJ2-7
CASMSGQGKIQYF
>TRBV28|TRBJ1-4
CASSSFQATNEKLFF
>TRBV18|TRBJ2-5
CASRSGVQETQYF
>TRBV9|TRBJ2-3
CASSVEGGGSTDTQYF
>TRBV5-1|TRBJ2-7
CASRPSGQDDEQYF
>TRBV5-5|TRBJ2-5
CASSLTRGRDETQYF
>TRBV5-1|TRBJ2-2
CASSLIERGINGELFF
>TRBV28|TRBJ1-2
CASIAGGNYGYTF
>TRBV19|TRBJ2-3
CASSTTGTGGPDTQYF
>TRBV2|TRBJ2-3
CASRTGPTQYF